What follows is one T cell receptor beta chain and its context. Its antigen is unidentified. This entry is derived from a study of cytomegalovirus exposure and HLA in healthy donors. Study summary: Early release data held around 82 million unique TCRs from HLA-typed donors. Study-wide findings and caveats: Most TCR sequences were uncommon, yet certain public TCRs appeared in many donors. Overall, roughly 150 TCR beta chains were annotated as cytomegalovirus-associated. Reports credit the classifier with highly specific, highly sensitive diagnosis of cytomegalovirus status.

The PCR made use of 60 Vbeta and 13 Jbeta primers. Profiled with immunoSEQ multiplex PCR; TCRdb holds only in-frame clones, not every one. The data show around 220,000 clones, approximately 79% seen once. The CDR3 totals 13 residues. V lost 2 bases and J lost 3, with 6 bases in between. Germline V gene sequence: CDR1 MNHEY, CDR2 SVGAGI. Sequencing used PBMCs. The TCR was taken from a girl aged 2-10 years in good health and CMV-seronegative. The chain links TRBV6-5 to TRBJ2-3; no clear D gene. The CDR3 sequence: CASSYDSTDTQYF. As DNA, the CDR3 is TGTGCCAGCAGTTACGACTCGACAGATACGCAGTATTTT.